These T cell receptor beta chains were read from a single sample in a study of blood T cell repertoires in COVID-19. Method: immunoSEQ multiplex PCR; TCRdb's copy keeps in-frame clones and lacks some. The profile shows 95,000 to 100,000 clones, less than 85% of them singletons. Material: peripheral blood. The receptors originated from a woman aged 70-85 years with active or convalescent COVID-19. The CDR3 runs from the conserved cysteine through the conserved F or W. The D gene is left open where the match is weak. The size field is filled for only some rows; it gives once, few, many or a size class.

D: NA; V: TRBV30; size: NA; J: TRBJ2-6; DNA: TGTGCCTGGGAGCGGTTTAGCTCTGGGGCCAACGTCCTGACTTTC; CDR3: CAWERFSSGANVLTF
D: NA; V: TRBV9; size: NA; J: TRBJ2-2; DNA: TGTGCCAGCAGCGTTGATGCTGCGGCGGGCAAAAACACCGGGGAGCTGTTTTTT; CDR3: CASSVDAAAGKNTGELFF
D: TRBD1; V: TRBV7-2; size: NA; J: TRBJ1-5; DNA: TGTGCCAGCAGCCCCGTGGGGTGGGACAGTAGCAATCAGCCCCAGCATTTT; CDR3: CASSPVGWDSSNQPQHF
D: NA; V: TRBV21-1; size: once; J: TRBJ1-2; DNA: TGTGCCAGCAGCTGGGAGAAGGGGAGGGCTAACTATGGCTACACCTTC; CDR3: CASSWEKGRANYGYTF
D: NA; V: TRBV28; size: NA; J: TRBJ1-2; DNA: TGTGCCAGCAGCCGGTATGGCTACACCTTC; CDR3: CASSRYGYTF
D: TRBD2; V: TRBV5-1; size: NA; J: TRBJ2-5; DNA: TGCGCCAGCAGCATAGCGGGGGGGCCGGGGGAGACCCAGTACTTC; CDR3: CASSIAGGPGETQYF
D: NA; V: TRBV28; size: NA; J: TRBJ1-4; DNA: TGTGCCAGCAGATCCGGGACTAATGAAAAACTGTTTTTT; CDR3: CASRSGTNEKLFF
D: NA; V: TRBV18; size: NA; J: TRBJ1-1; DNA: TGTGCCAGCTCCCCTGACATGAACACTGAAGCTTTCTTT; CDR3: CASSPDMNTEAFF
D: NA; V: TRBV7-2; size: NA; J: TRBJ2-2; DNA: TGTGCCAGCAGCTTAGGACTACCCCCCGGGGAGCTGTTTTTT; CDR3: CASSLGLPPGELFF
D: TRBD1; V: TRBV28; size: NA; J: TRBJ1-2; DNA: TGTGCCAGCAGTTACTCTTTGACAGGGAGATATGGCTACACCTTC; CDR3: CASSYSLTGRYGYTF
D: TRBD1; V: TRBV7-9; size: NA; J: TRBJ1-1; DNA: TGTGCCAGCAGGAGGACAGGGAACACTGAAGCTTTCTTT; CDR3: CASRRTGNTEAFF
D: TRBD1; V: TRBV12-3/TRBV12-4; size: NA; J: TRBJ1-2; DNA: TGTGCCACAGGGGGCCCTAACTATGGCTACACCTTC; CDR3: CATGGPNYGYTF
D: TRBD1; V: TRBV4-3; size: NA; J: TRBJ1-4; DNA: TGCGCCAGCAGCCAAGTGAGGGGGCTTAATGAAAAACTGTTTTTT; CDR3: CASSQVRGLNEKLFF
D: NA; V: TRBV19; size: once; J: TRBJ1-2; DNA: TGTGCCAGTAGTATAAGGGAGGGAGGAGGCGGCTACACCTTC; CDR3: CASSIREGGGGYTF
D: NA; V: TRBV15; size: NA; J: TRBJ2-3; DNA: TGTGCCACCAGCAGAGACCTGAATCTAGCCACAGATACGCAGTATTTT; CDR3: CATSRDLNLATDTQYF
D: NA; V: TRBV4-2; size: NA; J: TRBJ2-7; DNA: TGTGCCAGCAGCCAAGAAAGCACAGGGTTTTTGGGCGAGCAGTACTTC; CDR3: CASSQESTGFLGEQYF
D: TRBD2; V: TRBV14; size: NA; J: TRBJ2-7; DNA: TGTGCCAGCAGCCAAGAGATCTGGACTAGCGGGAGGGCCGGACTCGAGCAGTACTTC; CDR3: CASSQEIWTSGRAGLEQYF
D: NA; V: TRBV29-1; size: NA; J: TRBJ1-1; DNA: TGCAGCGTTGCGGAGGCGCCTAGAAGCGGGACTGAAGCTTTCTTT; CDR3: CSVAEAPRSGTEAFF
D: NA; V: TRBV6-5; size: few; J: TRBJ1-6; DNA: TGTGCCAGCACCTACGTGGTCGGGGGAGGGGGACTCCTCCACTTT; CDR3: CASTYVVGGGGLLHF
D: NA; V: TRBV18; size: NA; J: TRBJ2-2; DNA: TGTGCCAGCTCACCACTTGTCGGGAGTAGGGCCGGGGAGCTGTTTTTT; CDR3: CASSPLVGSRAGELFF
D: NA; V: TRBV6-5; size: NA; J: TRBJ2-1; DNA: TGTGCCAGCGCTCTCTCGGGAGATTCCTACAATGAGCAGTTCTTC; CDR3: CASALSGDSYNEQFF
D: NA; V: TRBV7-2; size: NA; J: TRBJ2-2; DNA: TGTGCCAGCAGCCCGGGAGAGGGCACCGGGGAGCTGTTTTTT; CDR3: CASSPGEGTGELFF
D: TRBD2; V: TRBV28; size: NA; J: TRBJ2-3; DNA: TGTGCCAGCAGTATAAGGACTAGCGGGGGGTCGCGTACAGATACGCAGTATTTT; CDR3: CASSIRTSGGSRTDTQYF
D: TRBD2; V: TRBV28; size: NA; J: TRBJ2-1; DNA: TGTGCCAGCAGTGCGGCCGGTAGCGGGAGGGGCAATGAGCAGTTCTTC; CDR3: CASSAAGSGRGNEQFF
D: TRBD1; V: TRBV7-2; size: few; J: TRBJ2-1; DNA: TGTGCCAGCAGCTGGGACAGCTACAATGAGCAGTTCTTC; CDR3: CASSWDSYNEQFF
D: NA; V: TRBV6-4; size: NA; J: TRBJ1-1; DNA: TGTGCCAGCAGTCCGTCAGGGTGGAACACTGAAGCTTTCTTT; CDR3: CASSPSGWNTEAFF
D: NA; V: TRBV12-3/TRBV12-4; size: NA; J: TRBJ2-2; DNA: TGTGCCAGCAGTTCTCTGTTAGTCGGGGAGCTGTTTTTT; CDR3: CASSSLLVGELFF
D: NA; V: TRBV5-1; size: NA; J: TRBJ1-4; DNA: TGCGCCAGCAGCAAGACAGCTTCTAATGAAAAACTGTTTTTT; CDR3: CASSKTASNEKLFF
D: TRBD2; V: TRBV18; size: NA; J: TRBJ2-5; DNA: TGTGCCAGCTCGCTGACCGGCGGGGGGGCCGGAGAGACCCAGTACTTC; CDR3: CASSLTGGGAGETQYF
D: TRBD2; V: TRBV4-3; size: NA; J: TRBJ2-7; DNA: TGCGCCAGCAGCCTCCGGGACCCCTGGACTAGCTCCCAGTCCTACGAGCAGTACTTC; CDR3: CASSLRDPWTSSQSYEQYF
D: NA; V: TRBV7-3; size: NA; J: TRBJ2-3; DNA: TGTGCCAGCAGCTTGGGCGGGGCTAGCACAGATACGCAGTATTTT; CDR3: CASSLGGASTDTQYF
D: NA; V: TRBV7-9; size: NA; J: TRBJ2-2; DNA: TGTGCCAGCAGCTTAGGGAGGACCGGGGAGCTGTTTTTT; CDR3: CASSLGRTGELFF
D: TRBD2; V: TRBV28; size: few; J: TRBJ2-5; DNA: TGTGCCAGCAGTTTAGATGCGGGAGGGATCCAAGAGACCCAGTACTTC; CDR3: CASSLDAGGIQETQYF
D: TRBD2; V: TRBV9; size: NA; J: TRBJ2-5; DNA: TGTGCCAGCAGCCCGGGACTAGCGGTGGAGACCCAGTACTTC; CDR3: CASSPGLAVETQYF
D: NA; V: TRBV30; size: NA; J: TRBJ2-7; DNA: TGTGCCTGGAGTGTAGGCGGCTACGAGCAGTACTTC; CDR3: CAWSVGGYEQYF
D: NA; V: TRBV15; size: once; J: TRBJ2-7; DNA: TGTGCCACCAGCAGAGATCGAGTTTACGAGCAGTACTTC; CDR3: CATSRDRVYEQYF
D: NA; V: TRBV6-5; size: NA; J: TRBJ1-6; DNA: TGTGCCAGCAGACTTTGGGGGGGGCGATCACCCCTCCACTTT; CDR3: CASRLWGGRSPLHF
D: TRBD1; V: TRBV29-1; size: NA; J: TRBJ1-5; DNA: TGCAGCGTGCTACAGGGGCGCAATCAGCCCCAGCATTTT; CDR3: CSVLQGRNQPQHF
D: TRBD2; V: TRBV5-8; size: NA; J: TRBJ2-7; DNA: TGTGCCAGCAGCTTGGACGGGAGGGAAGGAACCTACGAGCAGTACTTC; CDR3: CASSLDGREGTYEQYF
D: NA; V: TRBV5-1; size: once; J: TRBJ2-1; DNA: TGCGCCAGCAGCTTATCCACAGGGATCGGTGAGCAGTTCTTC; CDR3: CASSLSTGIGEQFF
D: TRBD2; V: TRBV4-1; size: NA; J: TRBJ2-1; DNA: TGCGCCAGCAGCCAAGTTGGCGGGGGGGTTTTCCATGAGCAGTTCTTC; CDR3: CASSQVGGGVFHEQFF
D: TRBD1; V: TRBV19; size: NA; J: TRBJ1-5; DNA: TGTGCCAGTAGACGACAGGGAGATGGCAATCAGCCCCAGCATTTT; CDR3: CASRRQGDGNQPQHF
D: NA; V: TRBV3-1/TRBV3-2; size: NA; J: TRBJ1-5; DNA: TGTGCCAGCAGCCAAGATCCAAAACAGCCCCAGCATTTT; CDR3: CASSQDPKQPQHF
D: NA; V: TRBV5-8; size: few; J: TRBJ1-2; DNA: TGTGCCAGCAGCTCCGGACATTCGTACTATGGCTACACCTTC; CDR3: CASSSGHSYYGYTF
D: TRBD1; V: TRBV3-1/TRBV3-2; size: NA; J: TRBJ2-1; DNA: TGTGCCAGCAGCCAAAAGTTAGGGACAGGGCAGTTCTTC; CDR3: CASSQKLGTGQFF
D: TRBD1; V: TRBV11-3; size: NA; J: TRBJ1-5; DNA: TGTGCCAGCAGCTCCGTAGGACAGGGATGGGGCCTTCAGCCCCAGCATTTT; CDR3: CASSSVGQGWGLQPQHF
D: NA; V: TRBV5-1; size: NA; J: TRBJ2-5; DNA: TGCGCCAGCAGCTTGGGGAGCTACCAAGAGACCCAGTACTTC; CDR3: CASSLGSYQETQYF
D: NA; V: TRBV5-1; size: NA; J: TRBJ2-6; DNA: TGCGCCAGCAGCTTGTACAGCTCTGGGGCCAACGTCCTGACTTTC; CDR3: CASSLYSSGANVLTF
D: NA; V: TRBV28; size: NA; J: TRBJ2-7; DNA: TGTGCCAGCGGCCCGCTGATTTACGAGCAGTACTTC; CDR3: CASGPLIYEQYF
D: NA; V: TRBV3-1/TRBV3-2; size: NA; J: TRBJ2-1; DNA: TGTGCCAGCAGCCAAGATGTGCGGAGGCAGTTCTTC; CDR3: CASSQDVRRQFF